Sequencing of this T cell receptor beta chain was carried out in a study of stem cell transplantation in POMP-related autoinflammatory disease. Notes on the study in general: Across all analyzed T-cell subsets, patients with PRAID tended toward reduced diversity and increased clonality.

Here immunoSEQ multiplex PCR was the method, and the copy in TCRdb shows in-frame clones only, minus some. The profile shows 25,000 to 40,000 clones, 85% to 90% of them singletons. On this clone itself: Its antigen is undetermined.

This CDR3 contains 15 residues. Losses at the gene ends were 0 bases for V and 7 bases for J; bases not matched to a gene: 8. Germline V gives CDR1 SGDLS, CDR2 YYNGEE. Prominent immunodeficiency with autoinflammation defined PRAID. This clonotype originated in a human donor with POMP-related autoinflammation and immune dysregulation (PRAID). The specimen comprised CD4+ T cells from PBMCs, sampled before stem cell transplantation. The gene calls are TRBV9 and TRBJ2-5, with 8 bases fitting TRBD1. In DNA, the CDR3 is TGTGCCAGCAGCGTAGCGGACAGGGTCCCTGGGACCCAGTACTTC. Its translation is CASSVADRVPGTQYF.